These 16 T cell receptor beta chains were all obtained from the same sample, sequenced in a study of early T cells in non-severe SARS-CoV-2 infection. TCRdb recomputed calls from the 5' RACE reads with MiXCR, one row per CDR3 protein. The data show more than 65,000 distinct CDR3 sequences, roughly an eighth seen once. The sample taken for sequencing was whole blood. The receptor source for this set is an adult who was a healthcare worker with PCR-confirmed SARS-CoV-2 infection or an uninfected control (not recorded which).

The chain has TRBV6-5 and TRBJ1-2; a possible D gene is TRBD1 (6 bases). Germline V gives CDR1 MNHEY, CDR2 SVGAGI. The CDR3 totals 17 residues. V was trimmed by 4 bases and J by 3 bases, leaving 21 bases between them. This chain's CDR3 is CASSSLNLGGKDYGYTF. Written as DNA, the CDR3 is TGTGCCAGCAGTTCTCTGAACTTAGGGGGAAAAGACTATGGCTACACCTTC.

In its sample, this clonotype was seen many times. The V gene is TRBV6-1, the J gene TRBJ2-7, with D perhaps matching TRBD1 or TRBD2 (6 bases each). Germline V gene sequence: CDR1 MNHNS, CDR2 SASEGT. Trimming took off 3 bases at V and 9 bases at J, with 18 bases between the two ends. The CDR3 contains 14 residues. Written as DNA, the CDR3 is TGTGCCAGCAGTGAGGTTCGGGGGCTGGGTTCGCAGTACTTC. It encodes CASSEVRGLGSQYF.

This clonotype was detected only once. The chain couples TRBV7-3 to TRBJ2-3, with 8 bases lining up with TRBD2. Germline loops: CDR1 SGHTA, CDR2 FQGTGA. There are 13 residues in the CDR3. The ends lost 2 bases at V and 8 bases at J; junction bases unmatched: 3. The CDR3 sequence is CASSLGLAGTQYF. The DNA of the CDR3 is TGTGCCAGCAGCTTAGGACTAGCCGGTACGCAGTATTTT.

Only a few counts were recorded for this clonotype. The chain combines TRBV9 with TRBJ2-1; TRBD2 might be the D (5 bases). This CDR3 region has 15 residues. Germline V gene sequence: CDR1 SGDLS, CDR2 YYNGEE. Trimming cost V 3 bases and J 6 bases, with 16 bases left between them. This CDR3 reads CASSAEGSSGNEQFF. Here the CDR3 DNA reads TGTGCCAGCAGCGCAGAGGGAAGTTCGGGCAATGAGCAGTTCTTC.

This clonotype was observed a single time. Being one base from a much bigger clone, this may be a read error. CDR3 sequence (DNA): TGTGCCAGCAGCTTCCGTTCGACAGGGATAGACTATGGCTACTCCTTC. Translating gives CASSFRSTGIDYGYSF. The chain joins TRBV7-9 to TRBJ1-2; 7 nucleotides align to TRBD1. This CDR3 comprises 16 residues. Germline lookup yields CDR1 SEHNR and CDR2 FQNEAQ (reference sequence).

The chain uses TRBV10-3 and TRBJ2-1; 13 bases are a match to TRBD2. V was clipped by 10 bases and J by 15 bases; unmatched bases: 15. The germline gives CDR1 ENHRY, CDR2 SYGVKD. The CDR3 loop spans 14 amino acids. The CDR3 DNA follows: TGTGCCACTGCAAGCGGGACTAGCGGGGAGACCACGTTCTTC. Its protein product is CATASGTSGETTFF.

This clonotype was found a few times. The V and J genes are TRBV20-1 and TRBJ2-7; TRBD2 aligns across 8 bases. Germline V gives CDR1 DFQATT, CDR2 SNEGSKA (reference sequence). The V segment lost 5 bases and the J segment 2 bases; nucleotides outside the gene matches: 8. The length of the CDR3 is 14 residues. CDR3 region: CSAPRGGRAYEQYF. CDR3 nucleotides: TGCAGTGCTCCCCGGGGGGGTAGGGCCTACGAGCAGTACTTC.

This rearrangement joins TRBV27 to TRBJ1-5; D remains unclear. Trimming stripped 6 bases from V and 3 bases from J, with 9 bases between. Germline loops: CDR1 MNHEY, CDR2 SMNVEV (reference sequence). The CDR3 covers 13 residues. CDR3 coding DNA: TGTGCCAGCAGCCGGACGTACAATCAGCCCCAGCATTTT. It specifies CASSRTYNQPQHF.

This sequence joins TRBV9 and TRBJ2-2, with TRBD2 matching over 7 bases. CDR1 is SGDLS, CDR2 YYNGEE, per germline. The CDR3 is made up of 18 amino acids. V was clipped by 4 bases and J by 5 bases; unmatched bases: 17. CDR3 bases: TGTGCCAGCAGCCCCGGGGTGGGAGGGGCAGGAGAAACCGGGGAGCTGTTTTTT. Its protein is CASSPGVGGAGETGELFF.

This clonotype was recorded many times. V and J are TRBV18 and TRBJ2-1; no firm D call. The CDR3 is 16 amino acids. Germline CDR1 reads KGHSH; CDR2 reads LQKENI. V shed 4 bases and J shed 9 bases, with 22 bases lying between them. The CDR3 loop reads CASSRSTPPARVEQFF. CDR3 coding DNA: TGTGCCAGCTCACGATCGACCCCCCCGGCCCGGGTTGAGCAGTTCTTC.

The J gene is TRBJ2-7, the V gene TRBV5-1; D could derive from TRBD1 or TRBD2 (7 bases each). V was clipped by 4 bases and J by 6 bases, with 17 bases between them. Per germline, CDR1 SGHRS and CDR2 YFSETQ. This CDR3 has 14 amino acids. Here the CDR3 DNA reads TGCGCCAGCAGCAAGGAGACAGGGAGGGTCGAGCAGTACTTC. This sequence encodes CASSKETGRVEQYF.

The chain carries TRBV9 and TRBJ1-1; D remains unclear. CDR1 is SGDLS, CDR2 YYNGEE, per germline. This CDR3 region has 12 residues. The germline V and J ends were trimmed by 3 bases and 4 bases, with 7 bases remaining between them. The CDR3 protein is CASSDGPTEAFF. In nucleotides, the CDR3 is TGTGCCAGCAGCGACGGCCCCACTGAAGCTTTCTTT.

In its sample, this clonotype was seen many times. J is TRBJ2-5 and V is TRBV20-1; 8 bases fit TRBD1. CDR1 is DFQATT, CDR2 SNEGSKA, per germline (reference sequence). The CDR3 consists of 16 residues. V gave up 4 bases and J gave up 2 bases; unmatched junction bases: 12. DNA of the CDR3: TGCAGTGCTACGGGGGACAGGAGTATTATACAAGAGACCCAGTACTTC. Protein: CSATGDRSIIQETQYF.

CDR3 sequence: CASSFYRDTDTQYF. The CDR3 DNA reads as TGTGCCAGCAGTTTTTACAGGGACACAGATACGCAGTATTTT. The chain is built from TRBV12-3 or TRBV12-4 and TRBJ2-3; maybe TRBD1 (6 bases). Trimming stripped 3 bases from V and 2 bases from J, with 9 bases between. This CDR3 has 14 amino acids.

This clonotype was counted ten times or more. This chain uses TRBV7-9 with TRBJ1-1; a weak D match, TRBD1 (5 bases). This CDR3 is built from 13 residues. The germline V and J ends were trimmed by 0 bases and 4 bases, with 6 bases remaining between them. Germline V gene data show CDR1 as SEHNR and CDR2 as FQNEAQ (reference sequence). CDR3: CASSLAGVTEAFF. Here the CDR3 DNA reads TGTGCCAGCAGCTTAGCAGGGGTCACTGAAGCTTTCTTT. Together with reference TRBV7-9 and TRBJ1-1, the CDR3 gives the full variable domain: DTGVSQNPRHKITKRGQNVTFRCDPISEHNRLYWYRQTLGQGPEFLTYFQNEAQLEKSRLLSDRFSAERPKGSFSTLEIQRTEQGDSAMYLCASSLAGVTEAFFGQGTRLTVV.

This clonotype was detected only a few times. The genes are TRBV15 and TRBJ1-1; the D is unclear. Trimming left V 1 base short and J 4 bases short, with 4 bases between. The CDR3 runs 12 residues. Per germline, CDR1 LNHNV and CDR2 YYDKDF (reference sequence). CDR3 amino acids: CATSRVGTEAFF. The CDR3 bases are TGTGCCACCAGCAGAGTGGGCACTGAAGCTTTCTTT. The whole variable domain, remainder taken from reference TRBV15 and TRBJ1-1, is DAMVIQNPRYQVTQFGKPVTLSCSQTLNHNVMYWYQQKSSQAPKLLFHYYDKDFNNEADTPDNFQSRRPNTSFCFLDIRSPGLGDTAMYLCATSRVGTEAFFGQGTRLTVV.